The clone carrying this T cell receptor beta chain appeared once. This sample is part of a study of control samples from healthy donors and cancer patients. Germline CDR1 SGHTA, CDR2 FQGNSA. The CDR3 contains 13 residues. The germline V and J ends were trimmed by 5 bases and 4 bases, with 12 bases remaining between them. Sequenced by immunoSEQ multiplex PCR; TCRdb stores in-frame clones only, minus some. Counted here are approximately 50,000 clones, 80% to 90% occurring once; the ten biggest clones make up roughly 13%. This TCR was recovered from a woman aged 60-75 years with lung cancer. This chain joins TRBV7-2 and TRBJ2-7, with no clear D. Material for sequencing was PBMCs. CDR3 in amino acids: CASSRRAEYEQYF. The DNA for the CDR3 is TGTGCCAGCAGCCGACGGGCAGAATACGAGCAGTACTTC. Looking up the rest from reference TRBV7-2 and TRBJ2-7 gives the full variable domain: GAGVSQSPSNKVTEKGKDVELRCDPISGHTALYWYRQSLGQGLEFLIYFQGNSAPDKSGLPSDRFSAERTGGSVSTLTIQRTQQEDSAVYLCASSRRAEYEQYFGPGTRLTVT.